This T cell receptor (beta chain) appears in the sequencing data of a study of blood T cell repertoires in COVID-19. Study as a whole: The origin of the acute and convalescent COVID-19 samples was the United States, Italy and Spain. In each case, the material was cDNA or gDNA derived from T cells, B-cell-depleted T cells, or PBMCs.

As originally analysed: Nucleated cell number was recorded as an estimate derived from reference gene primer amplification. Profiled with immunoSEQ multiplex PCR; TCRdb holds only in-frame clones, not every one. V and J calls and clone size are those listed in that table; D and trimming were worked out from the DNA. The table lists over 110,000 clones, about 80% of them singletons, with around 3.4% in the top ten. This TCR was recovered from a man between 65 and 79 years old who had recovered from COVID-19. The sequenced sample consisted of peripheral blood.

CDR3 protein: CATAPGAFF. Written as DNA, the CDR3 is TGTGCCACTGCCCCAGGAGCTTTCTTT. This chain links TRBV19 with TRBJ1-1; the D is unclear. CDR3 length: 9 amino acids. V lost 10 bases and J lost 10, with 10 bases in between. Germline CDR1 reads LNHDA; CDR2 reads SQIVND (reference sequence).